This T cell receptor beta chain is from a study of CD8+ T cells in alopecia areata. The sequencing template was cDNA reverse transcribed from extracted RNA. Sequencing used immunoSEQ multiplex PCR; TCRdb keeps in-frame clones, though not all of them. The sample lists some 170,000 clones; about 55% were seen once. This clone was seen a few times. CDR3 length: 15 residues. V trimming: 3 bases; J trimming: 2 bases; junction bases outside the gene matches: 3. CDR1 and CDR2 from the germline V gene are MGHDK and SYGVNS. This sample's treatment: oral pan-JAK inhibitor, 5-10 mg twice daily. The origin of this receptor is a human donor with alopecia areata. The gene calls are TRBV25-1 and TRBJ2-5, with 10 bases aligning to TRBD1. The sequencing used CD8+ T cells sorted from blood, collected at week 24, from a patient treated with tofacitinib. The CDR3 DNA is TGTGCCAGCAGTGATCCGGGACAGGGGCAAGAGACCCAGTACTTC. This translates into CASSDPGQGQETQYF.